The present T cell receptor beta chain was sequenced within a study of cytomegalovirus exposure and HLA in healthy donors. PCR primers comprised 60 Vbeta and 13 Jbeta primers. Clones were read by immunoSEQ multiplex PCR, and TCRdb kept only the in-frame ones, dropping some. The sample includes 160,000 or so clones, approximately 80% of them seen just once. The germline CDR1 and CDR2 sequences are SNHLY and FYNNEI. V dropped 6 bases and J dropped 4 bases, with 12 bases sitting between them. The CDR3 has 13 amino acids. The sample taken for sequencing was PBMCs. This sequence originates from a woman between 45 and 60 years old in good health and CMV-seronegative. J is TRBJ2-5 and V is TRBV2; D is uncertain. The DNA of the CDR3 is TGTGCCAGCAGCCCCGGTCCCGGAGAGACCCAGTACTTC. Its protein product is CASSPGPGETQYF.